One sample yielded the 22 T cell receptor beta chains listed below, sequenced in a study of blood T cell repertoires in COVID-19. TCRdb's table, derived via immunoSEQ multiplex PCR, lists solely in-frame clones and lacks some. The table has about 69,000 clones, roughly 80% seen once; the top ten hold about 17%. Sample: peripheral blood. The receptors come from a man between 60 and 75 years old with acute or convalescent COVID-19.

For the CDR3, the DNA is TGTGCCAGCAGCAAACTAGCGTCCCAAGAGACCCAGTACTTC. Amino acids: CASSKLASQETQYF. The chain links TRBV6-6 to TRBJ2-5; 7 nucleotides match TRBD2. V trimming: 6 bases; J trimming: 1 base; junction bases outside the gene matches: 5. Looked up from germline, CDR1 is MNHNY and CDR2 is SVGAGI (reference sequence). The CDR3 is 14 amino acids.

With respect to this clone: A read error may account for a junction end that differs from germline. The chain combines TRBV6-6 with TRBJ1-1; a possible D gene is TRBD1 (6 bases). Germline CDR1 reads MNHNY; CDR2 reads SVGAGI (reference sequence). The CDR3 has 11 residues. CDR3 loop: CASSYSQQGSF. CDR3 DNA: TGTGCCAGCAGTTACAGTCAACAGGGCAGTTTT.

This clone was seen a single time. The chain joins TRBV27 to TRBJ2-1, with 8 bases fitting TRBD2. The germline gives CDR1 MNHEY, CDR2 SMNVEV (reference sequence). V lost 4 bases, J lost 6 bases, and 5 bases stayed unmatched. This CDR3 spans 14 amino acids. Here the CDR3 reads CASSSRGGFNEQFF. The CDR3 nucleotides are TGTGCCAGCAGTTCCCGCGGGGGGTTCAATGAGCAGTTCTTC.

The chain combines TRBV5-6 with TRBJ2-7; 8 bases match TRBD1. Germline loops: CDR1 SGHDT, CDR2 YYEEEE. With 2 bases clipped from V and 3 bases from J, the junction kept 7 bases outside the gene matches. The CDR3 runs 15 residues. In DNA form, the CDR3 reads TGTGCCAGCAGCTTAGGGACAGGAGGGAACTACGAGCAGTACTTC. Its protein is CASSLGTGGNYEQYF.

This clone has just one count. The chain has TRBV10-3 and TRBJ2-3, with TRBD2 identical over 10 bases. V lost 6 bases and J lost 0; bases outside the gene matches: 6. Germline V gives CDR1 ENHRY, CDR2 SYGVKD. The CDR3 contains 16 residues. Here the CDR3 DNA reads TGTGCCATCAGCCTAGCGGGGGACTCTAGCACAGATACGCAGTATTTT. It specifies CAISLAGDSSTDTQYF.

The DNA of the CDR3 is TGTGCCAGCAGTACCGCGGTCCGTTGGGATTCACCCCTCCACTTT. Translation gives CASSTAVRWDSPLHF. V is TRBV27 and J is TRBJ1-6; D uncertain. The germline V and J ends were trimmed by 5 bases and 8 bases, with 16 bases remaining between them. CDR1 and CDR2 (germline): MNHEY, SMNVEV (reference sequence). This CDR3 is 15 amino acids long.

This clone was picked up a small number of times. V usage is TRBV19 and J usage is TRBJ1-5, with D possibly TRBD1 on 6 matching bases. The CDR3 covers 13 residues. Between the trimmed V and J ends, which lost 9 bases and 4 bases, there was a span of 13 bases. Germline V gene data show CDR1 as LNHDA and CDR2 as SQIVND (reference sequence). In DNA, the CDR3 is TGTGCCAGCCATGGACAGAATAATCAGCCCCAGCATTTT. Its protein is CASHGQNNQPQHF.

This clone was seen just once. J is TRBJ2-1 and V is TRBV7-3; 7 positions match TRBD2. V trimming: 4 bases; J trimming: 7 bases; junction bases outside the gene matches: 7. This CDR3 comprises 14 residues. CDR1 SGHTA and CDR2 FQGTGA come from the germline V gene. CDR3 in amino acids: CASSSETSLNEQFF. The CDR3 DNA sequence: TGTGCCAGCAGCTCCGAGACTAGCTTGAATGAGCAGTTCTTC.

The chain joins TRBV19 to TRBJ1-1, with D possibly matching TRBD1 (5 bases). The CDR3 has 14 residues. Deletions cut 9 bases from V and 0 bases from J, with 14 bases between. Germline V gene data show CDR1 as LNHDA and CDR2 as SQIVND (reference sequence). The CDR3 is CASKAGPLNTEAFF. The CDR3 coding sequence is TGTGCCAGCAAAGCAGGGCCCTTGAACACTGAAGCTTTCTTT.

A remark on this clone: A read error may account for a junction end that differs from germline. This rearrangement joins TRBV7-2 to TRBJ1-2; D not resolved. Germline-derived CDR1 and CDR2 are SGHTA and FQGNSA. The CDR3 has 13 amino acids. The CDR3 coding sequence is TGTGCCAGCAGCGACTATATGGCTACACCTTACCTCTTC. Protein sequence: CASSDYMATPYLF.

The J gene is TRBJ2-2, the V gene TRBV6-5; 10 nucleotides align to TRBD1. CDR3 size: 14 residues. Unmatched junction bases numbered 1, after V lost 6 bases and J lost 3 bases. CDR1 and CDR2 from the germline V gene are MNHEY and SVGAGI. CDR3 nucleotides: TGTGCCAGCAGGGACAGGGGGGACACCGGGGAGCTGTTTTTT. Protein product: CASRDRGDTGELFF.

The chain combines TRBV4-3 with TRBJ2-4, with D tentatively TRBD2 (5 bases). V shed 2 bases and J shed 6 bases, with 14 bases lying between them. Germline V gene data show CDR1 as LGHNA and CDR2 as YSLEER. This CDR3 has 15 residues. In nucleotides, the CDR3 is TGCGCCAGCAGCCAATACGGGGTAGTTGGAAACATTCAGTACTTC. This sequence encodes CASSQYGVVGNIQYF.

J is TRBJ2-6 and V is TRBV6-5; TRBD2 aligns across 10 bases. The CDR3 contains 15 residues. The germline V gene has CDR1 MNHEY and CDR2 SVGAGI. The V and J ends lost 10 bases and 4 bases, in that order; junction bases with no gene match: 7. CDR3 residues: CATNLAGDGANVLTF. Here the CDR3 DNA reads TGTGCCACCAACCTAGCGGGGGACGGGGCCAACGTCCTGACTTTC.

The CDR3 nucleotides are TGTGCCAGCTCACCACGAGAGAGAGAGACGACTAAGGGCTACACCTTC. Protein: CASSPRERETTKGYTF. The chain links TRBV18 to TRBJ1-2; no clear D. The CDR3 length is 16 residues. Germline values: CDR1 KGHSH, CDR2 LQKENI. V shed 1 base and J shed 8 bases, with 20 bases lying between them.

This clone was detected once. This chain joins TRBV9 and TRBJ2-1, with 10 positions matching TRBD2. The V gene's germline CDR1 is SGDLS and CDR2 YYNGEE. J gave up 3 bases and V 4 bases, and 4 bases lay outside the gene matches. The CDR3 sequence is 15 residues long. CDR3 in DNA: TGTGCCAGCAGCTTAAGCGGGGGGGGCTACAATGAGCAGTTCTTC. Residues: CASSLSGGGYNEQFF.

This chain joins TRBV11-2 and TRBJ2-1; TRBD2 is a possible D gene (6 bases). Trimming pared 5 bases from V and 9 bases from J, leaving 20 bases between. CDR1 and CDR2 from the germline V gene are SGHAT and FQNNGV. This CDR3 contains 15 residues. The CDR3 DNA follows: TGTGCCAGCAGCCCCCGAGGAGGGATAGGTGGTGAGCAGTTCTTC. Translation gives CASSPRGGIGGEQFF.

J is TRBJ2-1 and V is TRBV7-2, with 11 bases matching TRBD2. The germline V gene has CDR1 SGHTA and CDR2 FQGNSA. V dropped 0 bases and J dropped 8; count of bases not matched to a gene: 6. CDR3 size: 16 residues. CDR3 protein: CASSLAIAGGPYEQFF. The CDR3 DNA is TGTGCCAGCAGCTTAGCTATAGCGGGGGGGCCGTATGAGCAGTTCTTC.

This chain joins TRBV4-1 and TRBJ2-2; 10 nucleotides line up with TRBD1. Germline V gene lookup returns CDR1 MGHRA and CDR2 YSYEKL. The junction had 9 bases not matched to a gene; V was cut back by 1 base and J by 10 bases. This CDR3 region has 16 residues. CDR3 sequence (DNA): TGCGCCAGCAGCCAAGCCCGACAGGGGGCGGGGGCGGAGCTGTTTTTT. Amino acids: CASSQARQGAGAELFF.

V and J are TRBV6-5 and TRBJ2-7; D may be TRBD2 (6 bases). V lost 10 bases and J 3 bases, leaving 13 bases between the germline ends. The CDR3 covers 12 residues. Germline V CDR1 and CDR2: MNHEY, SVGAGI. The CDR3 DNA follows: TGTGCCACAGGGCGGGGTCTCTACGAGCAGTACTTC. Residues: CATGRGLYEQYF.

V is TRBV9 and J is TRBJ2-5; 16 nucleotides match TRBD2. The CDR3 runs 18 residues. The junction had 7 bases not matched to a gene; V was cut back by 3 bases and J by 2 bases. In germline, CDR1 is SGDLS, CDR2 YYNGEE. The CDR3 is CASSDGTSGGASQETQYF. For the CDR3, the DNA is TGTGCCAGCAGCGATGGGACTAGCGGGGGGGCCTCTCAAGAGACCCAGTACTTC.

This clone has more than one count but fewer than ten. This chain uses TRBV4-2 with TRBJ1-1; D is perhaps TRBD1 (6 bases). This CDR3 has 16 residues. Trimming removed 0 bases from V and 5 bases from J, with 16 bases in between. Germline V CDR1 and CDR2: LGHNA, YNFKEQ. The CDR3 loop is CASSQEPSGTPTEAFF. The CDR3 nucleotides read TGTGCCAGCAGCCAAGAACCCTCCGGGACACCTACTGAAGCTTTCTTT.

The rearrangement links TRBV4-2 to TRBJ2-5; D might be TRBD2 (5 bases). This CDR3 region has 13 residues. V lost 1 base to trimming and J lost 5 bases, with 8 bases between them. In germline, CDR1 is LGHNA, CDR2 YNFKEQ. CDR3 nucleotides: TGTGCCAGCAGCCAAGGGCGAGGGGAGACCCAGTACTTC. It specifies CASSQGRGETQYF.